What follows are 17 T cell receptor beta chains derived from one specimen sequenced in a study of blood T cell repertoires in COVID-19. Profiled with immunoSEQ multiplex PCR; TCRdb holds only in-frame clones, not every one. The profile shows around 250,000 clones, roughly 85% of them singletons. Source material: peripheral blood. The receptors were sampled from a woman aged 18-29 years with acute or convalescent COVID-19.

The chain recombines TRBV18 with TRBJ2-5; D gene unclear. There are 13 residues in the CDR3. V dropped 2 bases and J dropped 2 bases, with 6 bases sitting between them. Germline V lookup: CDR1 KGHSH, CDR2 LQKENI. DNA for the CDR3: TGTGCCAGCTCACCATACATTCAAGAGACCCAGTACTTC. It translates to CASSPYIQETQYF. The whole variable domain, filled in from reference TRBV18 and TRBJ2-5, reads NAGVMQNPRHLVRRRGQEARLRCSPMKGHSHVYWYRQLPEEGLKFMVYLQKENIIDESGMPKERFSAEFPKEGPSILRIQQVVRGDSAAYFCASSPYIQETQYFGPGTRLLVL.

The V gene is TRBV4-3, the J gene TRBJ2-1; D may be TRBD1 (6 bases). This CDR3 has 16 residues. Trimming pared 1 base from V and 4 bases from J, leaving 14 bases between. In germline, CDR1 is LGHNA, CDR2 YSLEER. The CDR3 nucleotides read TGCGCCAGCAGCCAAGGTTTGGAACAGGGTTACAATGAGCAGTTCTTC. Amino acids: CASSQGLEQGYNEQFF.

A word on this clone: The conserved final phenylalanine or tryptophan is absent from the CDR3, which likely points to a read error. The DNA is omitted, as the CDR3 cannot be located on it reliably, and the CDR3 follows TCRdb's listing. The V call is TRBV9, the J call TRBJ1-1; the table's D call, TRBD1, was not checked against the DNA. The germline CDR1 and CDR2 sequences are SGDLS and YYNGEE. The CDR3 has 11 amino acids, counting both end residues. The CDR3: CASSVGGHPVI.

The genes are TRBV5-1 and TRBJ2-3; 7 positions agree with TRBD2. J gave up 2 bases and V 4 bases, and 10 bases lay outside the gene matches. The CDR3 runs 16 residues. Germline lookup yields CDR1 SGHRS and CDR2 YFSETQ. CDR3 amino acids: CASSPQPGLLTDTQYF. The CDR3 coding sequence is TGCGCCAGCAGCCCCCAGCCGGGACTACTCACAGATACGCAGTATTTT.

This sequence joins TRBV28 and TRBJ2-2; no definite D call. CDR1 is MDHEN, CDR2 SYDVKM, per germline. Trimming shortened V by 4 bases and J by 1 base, and 7 bases separated the two germline ends. This CDR3 comprises 14 residues. For the CDR3, the DNA is TGTGCCAGCAGTTCCGGAGAGAACACCGGGGAGCTGTTTTTT. Residues: CASSSGENTGELFF.

The count of this clone is one. This chain connects TRBV30 to TRBJ2-7; no reliable D call. CDR1 and CDR2 from the germline V gene are GTSNPN and SVGIG (reference sequence). V shed 0 bases and J shed 3 bases, with 9 bases lying between them. The CDR3 consists of 13 residues. CDR3 residues: CAWSVFSGYEQYF. Here the CDR3 DNA reads TGTGCCTGGAGTGTCTTTAGTGGCTACGAGCAGTACTTC.

The gene calls are TRBV4-3 and TRBJ2-1; 16 bases are shared with TRBD2. The CDR3 consists of 16 residues. Germline-derived CDR1 and CDR2 are LGHNA and YSLEER. Unmatched junction bases numbered 4, after V lost 3 bases and J lost 8 bases. In DNA, the CDR3 is TGCGCCAGCAGCCAGGGACTAGCGGGAGGGGGGGATGAGCAGTTCTTC. Translated: CASSQGLAGGGDEQFF.

The chain employs TRBV5-1 and TRBJ2-1; TRBD2 agrees at 11 bases. V lost 0 bases to trimming and J lost 0 bases; unmatched junction nucleotides: 14. The length of the CDR3 is 21 residues. Germline CDR1 reads SGHRS; CDR2 reads YFSETQ. CDR3 in DNA: TGCGCCAGCAGCTTGGCGCAATGGACCGGGACTAGCGGAAGCTCCTACAATGAGCAGTTCTTC. This gives the protein CASSLAQWTGTSGSSYNEQFF.

The chain links TRBV18 to TRBJ1-2; weak D call: TRBD1 (5 bases). Germline V CDR1 and CDR2: KGHSH, LQKENI. The CDR3 loop spans 17 amino acids. The V end lost 3 bases, the J end lost 4 bases, and 21 bases lay between the germline ends. As DNA, the CDR3 is TGTGCCAGCTCACCCCCGGCAGGGCAGATTGTAAGCTATGGCTACACCTTC. This sequence encodes CASSPPAGQIVSYGYTF.

V and J are TRBV20-1 and TRBJ2-7; D uncertain. Per germline, CDR1 DFQATT and CDR2 SNEGSKA (reference sequence). CDR3 length equals 11 residues. V was pared by 5 bases and J by 6 bases, with 11 bases between. DNA of the CDR3: TGCAGTGCTGGTCCTACTTCCGAGCAGTACTTC. Encoded protein: CSAGPTSEQYF.

V and J are TRBV25-1 and TRBJ2-4, with 9 bases lining up with TRBD1. V lost 10 bases to trimming and J lost 8 bases; unmatched junction nucleotides: 15. The CDR3 runs 15 residues. The germline V gene encodes CDR1 MGHDK and CDR2 SYGVNS. The CDR3 protein is CATSGVGRDRDIQYF. The CDR3 nucleotides are TGTGCCACCTCAGGGGTGGGCAGGGACAGGGACATTCAGTACTTC. The entire variable domain, with the rest obtained from reference TRBV25-1 and TRBJ2-4, is as follows: EADIYQTPRYLVIGTGKKITLECSQTMGHDKMYWYQQDPGMELHLIHYSYGVNSTEKGDLSSESTVSRIRTEHFPLTLESARPSHTSQYLCATSGVGRDRDIQYFGAGTRLSVL.

J is TRBJ2-7 and V is TRBV3-1 (or the pseudogene TRBV3-2); 7 bases are shared with TRBD1. Germline CDR1 and CDR2: LGHDT and YNNKEL (reference sequence). V was clipped by 4 bases and J by 0 bases; unmatched bases: 24. This CDR3 has 21 amino acids. CDR3 amino acids: CASSPRKRRGTARESSYEQYF. Written as DNA, the CDR3 is TGTGCCAGCAGCCCCCGAAAAAGACGAGGGACAGCTCGCGAAAGCTCCTACGAGCAGTACTTC.

This sequence joins TRBV5-1 and TRBJ2-5; 8 positions match TRBD2. With V trimmed by 3 bases and J by 5 bases, 6 bases remained unmatched. The germline V gene encodes CDR1 SGHRS and CDR2 YFSETQ. This CDR3 spans 14 amino acids. CDR3 nucleotides: TGCGCCAGCAGCTCCATAGCGGGGATGGAGACCCAGTACTTC. This translates into CASSSIAGMETQYF.

The rearrangement links TRBV18 to TRBJ2-1, with 7 bases lining up with TRBD2. The ends lost 2 bases at V and 7 bases at J; junction bases unmatched: 11. CDR1 and CDR2 from the germline V gene are KGHSH and LQKENI. There are 16 residues in the CDR3. CDR3 in DNA: TGTGCCAGCTCACCATCGTGGCGGGAGATGGGGAATGAGCAGTTCTTC. It is translated as CASSPSWREMGNEQFF.

This clone was recorded once. The chain joins TRBV30 to TRBJ2-1, with TRBD1 matching 9 bases. The CDR3 loop spans 13 amino acids. The V gene's germline CDR1 is GTSNPN and CDR2 SVGIG (reference sequence). J was trimmed by 7 bases and V by 3 bases; bases with no gene match: 4. CDR3 amino acids: CAWRYRGRNEQFF. The DNA for the CDR3 is TGTGCCTGGAGGTACAGGGGGCGGAATGAGCAGTTCTTC.

The chain uses TRBV6-5 and TRBJ2-7; TRBD2 aligns across 13 bases. The CDR3 extends over 15 amino acids. The germline CDR1 and CDR2 sequences are MNHEY and SVGAGI. Trimming cost V 6 bases and J 4 bases; bases outside gene matches: 6. The CDR3 DNA reads TGTGCCAGCAGCTCACTAGCGGGAGGGTTGTACGAGCAGTACTTC. This gives the protein CASSSLAGGLYEQYF.

V and J are TRBV7-9 and TRBJ1-3; TRBD1 is a possible D gene (6 bases). Trimming stripped 5 bases from V and 4 bases from J, with 12 bases between. The CDR3 has 14 residues. Germline V gene lookup returns CDR1 SEHNR and CDR2 FQNEAQ (reference sequence). This chain's CDR3 is CASSTQGNGNTIYF. The DNA of the CDR3 is TGTGCCAGCAGCACTCAGGGGAACGGAAACACCATATATTTT.